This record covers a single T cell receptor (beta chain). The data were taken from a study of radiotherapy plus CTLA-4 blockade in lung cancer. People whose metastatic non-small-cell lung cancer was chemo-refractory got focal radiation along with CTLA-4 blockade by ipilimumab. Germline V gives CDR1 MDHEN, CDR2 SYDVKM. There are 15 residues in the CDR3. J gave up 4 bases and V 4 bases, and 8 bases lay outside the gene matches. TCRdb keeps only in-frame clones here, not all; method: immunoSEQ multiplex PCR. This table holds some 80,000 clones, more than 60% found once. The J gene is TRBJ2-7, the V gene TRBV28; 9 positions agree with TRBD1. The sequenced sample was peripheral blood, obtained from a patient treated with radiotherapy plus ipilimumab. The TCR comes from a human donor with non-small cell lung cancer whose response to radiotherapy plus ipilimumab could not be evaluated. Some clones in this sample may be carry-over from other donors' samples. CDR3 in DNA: TGTGCCAGCAGTTCGCCGGGACAGGGACATTACGAGCAGTACTTC. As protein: CASSSPGQGHYEQYF.